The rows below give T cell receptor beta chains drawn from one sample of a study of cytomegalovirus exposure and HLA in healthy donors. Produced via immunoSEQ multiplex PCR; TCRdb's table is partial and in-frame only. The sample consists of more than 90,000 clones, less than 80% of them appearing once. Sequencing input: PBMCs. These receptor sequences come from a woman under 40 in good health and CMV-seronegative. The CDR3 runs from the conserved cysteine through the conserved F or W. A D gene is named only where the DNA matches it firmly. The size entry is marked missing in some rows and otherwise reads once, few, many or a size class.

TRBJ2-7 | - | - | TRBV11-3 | CASSYKRSGEQYF | TGTGCCAGCAGCTATAAAAGGTCGGGGGAGCAGTACTTC
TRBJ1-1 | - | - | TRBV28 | CASSPGTIEAFF | TGTGCCAGCAGTCCCGGGACAATTGAAGCTTTCTTT
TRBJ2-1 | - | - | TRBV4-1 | CASSQDNIDSYNEQFF | TGCGCCAGCAGCCAAGATAACATCGACTCCTACAATGAGCAGTTCTTC
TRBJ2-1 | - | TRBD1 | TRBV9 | CASSAGGTGANTEQFF | TGTGCCAGCAGCGCCGGGGGGACAGGGGCGAATACTGAGCAGTTCTTC
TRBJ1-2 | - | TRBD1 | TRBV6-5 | CASRVGQGIYGYTF | TGTGCCAGCAGAGTGGGACAGGGAATCTATGGCTACACCTTC
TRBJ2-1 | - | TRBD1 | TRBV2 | CASKTTGGNEQFF | TGTGCCAGCAAAACGACAGGGGGTAATGAGCAGTTCTTC
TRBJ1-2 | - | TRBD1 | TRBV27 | CASSSFRDRGFGYTF | TGTGCCAGCAGTAGCTTCCGGGACAGGGGGTTCGGCTACACCTTC
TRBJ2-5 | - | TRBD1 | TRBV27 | CASNRGQGVEQYF | TGTGCCAGCAACAGGGGGCAGGGTGTTGAGCAGTACTTC
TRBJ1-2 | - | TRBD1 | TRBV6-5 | CASRKGQGSNYGYTF | TGTGCCAGCAGAAAGGGACAGGGATCTAACTATGGCTACACCTTC
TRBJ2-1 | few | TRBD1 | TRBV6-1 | CASSEWRTGGNNEQFF | TGTGCCAGCAGTGAATGGAGGACAGGGGGGAACAATGAGCAGTTCTTC
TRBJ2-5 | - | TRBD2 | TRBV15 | CATSREAGVGETQYF | TGTGCCACCAGCAGAGAGGCGGGAGTCGGAGAGACCCAGTACTTC
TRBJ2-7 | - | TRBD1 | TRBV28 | CASSLQGAPYEQYF | TGTGCCAGCAGTTTACAGGGGGCGCCATACGAGCAGTACTTC
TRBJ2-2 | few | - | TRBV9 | CASSPPLNTGELFF | TGTGCCAGCAGTCCTCCCCTCAACACCGGGGAGCTGTTTTTT
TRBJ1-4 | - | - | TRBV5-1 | CASSLAGTTNEKLFF | TGCGCCAGCAGCTTGGCAGGGACAACTAATGAAAAACTGTTTTTT
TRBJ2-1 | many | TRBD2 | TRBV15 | CAVSGRGMENEQFF | TGTGCCGTTAGCGGGAGGGGGATGGAAAATGAGCAGTTCTTC
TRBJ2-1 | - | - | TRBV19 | CASSLLHEQFF | TGTGCCAGTAGCCTACTCCATGAGCAGTTCTTC
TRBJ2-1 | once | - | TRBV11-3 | CASSPDSSSYNEQFF | TGTGCCAGCAGCCCGGACTCGAGCTCCTACAATGAGCAGTTCTTC
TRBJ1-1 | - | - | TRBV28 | CASSLTGINTEAFF | TGTGCCAGCAGTTTGACAGGAATCAACACTGAAGCTTTCTTT